This T cell receptor beta chain comes out of a study of OX40 agonist ivuxolimab in advanced cancers. Of note for this clone: Antigen: not known.

Using immunoSEQ multiplex PCR, the repertoire was profiled, and TCRdb retains in-frame clones only, with some absent. This table has 35,000 to 45,000 clones, around 87% appearing once. Whole-study findings and limits: Some patients who did not respond also had low normalized T-cell clonal expansion.

The trim removed 2 bases at V and 5 bases at J, leaving 3 bases unmatched. This CDR3 contains 13 residues. Per germline, CDR1 SGHNT and CDR2 YYREEE (reference sequence). The cohort excluded patients with autoimmune disease history or systemic immunosuppression. The source of this sequence is an adult with an advanced solid tumor such as melanoma, head and neck, liver or kidney cancer. V gene TRBV5-4 combines with J gene TRBJ2-7; 8 bases map to TRBD2. The source material was CD4+ or CD8+ T cells sorted from blood, sampled in a trial of the OX40 agonist ivuxolimab. The chain's CDR3 is CASSFAGGDEQYF. The CDR3 nucleotides read TGTGCCAGCAGCTTTGCGGGGGGAGACGAGCAGTACTTC.